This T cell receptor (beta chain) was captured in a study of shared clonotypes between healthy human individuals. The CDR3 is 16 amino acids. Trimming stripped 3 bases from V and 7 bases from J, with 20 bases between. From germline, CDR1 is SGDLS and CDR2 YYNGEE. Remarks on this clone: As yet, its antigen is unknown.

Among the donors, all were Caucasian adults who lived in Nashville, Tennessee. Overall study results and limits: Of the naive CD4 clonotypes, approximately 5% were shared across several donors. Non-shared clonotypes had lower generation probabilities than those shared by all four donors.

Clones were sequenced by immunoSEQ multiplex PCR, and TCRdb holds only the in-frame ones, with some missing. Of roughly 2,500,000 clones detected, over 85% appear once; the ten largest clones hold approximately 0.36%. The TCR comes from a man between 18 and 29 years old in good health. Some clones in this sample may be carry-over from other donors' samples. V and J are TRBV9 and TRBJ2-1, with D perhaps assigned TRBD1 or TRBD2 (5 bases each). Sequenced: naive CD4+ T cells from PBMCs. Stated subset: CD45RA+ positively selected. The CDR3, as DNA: TGTGCCAGCAGCGCCCTAGGGGACCTGAGCCTTAATGAGCAGTTCTTC. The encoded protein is CASSALGDLSLNEQFF.